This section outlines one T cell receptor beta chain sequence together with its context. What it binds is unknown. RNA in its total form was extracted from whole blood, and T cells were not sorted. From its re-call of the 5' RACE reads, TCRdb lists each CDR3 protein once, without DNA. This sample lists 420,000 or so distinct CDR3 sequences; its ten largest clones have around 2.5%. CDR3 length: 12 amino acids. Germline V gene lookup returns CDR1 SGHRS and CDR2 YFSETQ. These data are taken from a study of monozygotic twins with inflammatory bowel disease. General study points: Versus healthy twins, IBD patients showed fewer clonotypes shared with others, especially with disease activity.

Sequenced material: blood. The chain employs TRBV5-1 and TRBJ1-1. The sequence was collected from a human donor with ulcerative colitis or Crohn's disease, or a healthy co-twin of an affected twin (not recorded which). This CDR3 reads CASKQMNTEAFF.